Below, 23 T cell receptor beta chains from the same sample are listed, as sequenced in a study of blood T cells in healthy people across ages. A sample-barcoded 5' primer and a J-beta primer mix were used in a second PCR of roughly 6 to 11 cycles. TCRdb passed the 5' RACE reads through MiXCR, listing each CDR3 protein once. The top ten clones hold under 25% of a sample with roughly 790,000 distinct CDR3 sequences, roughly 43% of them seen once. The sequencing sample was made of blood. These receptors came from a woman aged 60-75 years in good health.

This chain's CDR3 is CSADRRLTNSMNTEAFF. The DNA for the CDR3 is TGCAGTGCAGACCGACGGTTGACTAATTCCATGAACACTGAAGCTTTCTTT. V gene TRBV20-1 combines with J gene TRBJ1-1; D remains unclear. Germline values: CDR1 DFQATT, CDR2 SNEGSKA (reference sequence). V shed 6 bases and J shed 0 bases, with 23 bases lying between them. The CDR3 covers 17 residues.

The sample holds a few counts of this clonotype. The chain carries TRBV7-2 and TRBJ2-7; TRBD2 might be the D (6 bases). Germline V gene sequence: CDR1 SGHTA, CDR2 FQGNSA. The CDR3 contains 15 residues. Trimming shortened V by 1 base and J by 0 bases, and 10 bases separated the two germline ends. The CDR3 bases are TGTGCCAGCAGCTTAGAGAAGGGACTCTCCTACGAGCAGTACTTC. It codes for CASSLEKGLSYEQYF.

The chain's CDR3 is CAIKGGRAISYEQYF. CDR3 sequence (DNA): TGTGCCATCAAGGGAGGACGAGCGATCTCCTACGAGCAGTACTTC. The chain recombines TRBV10-3 with TRBJ2-7; D possibly corresponds to TRBD2 (6 bases). Germline V gene lookup returns CDR1 ENHRY and CDR2 SYGVKD. This CDR3 spans 15 amino acids. With 7 bases removed from V and 0 bases from J, the gap between germline ends came to 16 bases.

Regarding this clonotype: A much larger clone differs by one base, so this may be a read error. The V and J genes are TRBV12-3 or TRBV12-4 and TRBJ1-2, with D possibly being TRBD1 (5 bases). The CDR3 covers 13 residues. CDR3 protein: CACSLAGPYGYTF. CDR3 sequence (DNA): TGTGCCTGCAGTTTAGCAGGGCCCTATGGCTACACCTTC.

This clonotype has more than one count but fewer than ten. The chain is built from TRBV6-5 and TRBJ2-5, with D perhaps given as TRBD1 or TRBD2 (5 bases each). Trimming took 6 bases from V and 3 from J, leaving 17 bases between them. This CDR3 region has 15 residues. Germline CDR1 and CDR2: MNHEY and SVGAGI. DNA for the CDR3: TGTGCCAGCAGCCCCGGGACCAGCGGCAAAGAGACCCAGTACTTC. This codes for CASSPGTSGKETQYF.

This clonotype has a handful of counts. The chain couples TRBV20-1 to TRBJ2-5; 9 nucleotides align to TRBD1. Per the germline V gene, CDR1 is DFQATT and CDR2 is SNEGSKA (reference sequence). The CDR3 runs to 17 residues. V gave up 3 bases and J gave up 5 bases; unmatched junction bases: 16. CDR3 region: CSASHLGQGPSSETQYF. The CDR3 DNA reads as TGCAGTGCTAGCCACTTGGGACAGGGCCCCTCGTCGGAGACCCAGTACTTC.

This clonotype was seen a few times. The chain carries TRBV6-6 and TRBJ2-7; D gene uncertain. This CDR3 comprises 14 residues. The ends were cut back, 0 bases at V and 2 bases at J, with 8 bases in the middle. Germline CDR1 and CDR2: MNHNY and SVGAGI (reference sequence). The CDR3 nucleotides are TGTGCCAGCAGTTACTCGGCGGACGCCTACGAGCAGTACTTC. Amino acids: CASSYSADAYEQYF.

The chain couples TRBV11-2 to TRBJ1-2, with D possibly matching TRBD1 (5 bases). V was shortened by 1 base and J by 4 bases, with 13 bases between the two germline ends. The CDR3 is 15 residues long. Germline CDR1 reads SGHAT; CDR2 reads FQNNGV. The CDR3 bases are TGTGCCAGCAGCTTAGGGGGTCCAGGGAGCTATGGCTACACCTTC. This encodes CASSLGGPGSYGYTF.

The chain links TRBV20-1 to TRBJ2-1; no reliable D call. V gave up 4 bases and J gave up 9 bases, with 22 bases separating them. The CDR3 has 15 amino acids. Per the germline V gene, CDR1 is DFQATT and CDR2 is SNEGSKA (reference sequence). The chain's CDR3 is CSANAASEKVSEQFF. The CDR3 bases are TGCAGTGCTAATGCAGCTAGTGAGAAGGTAAGTGAGCAGTTCTTC.

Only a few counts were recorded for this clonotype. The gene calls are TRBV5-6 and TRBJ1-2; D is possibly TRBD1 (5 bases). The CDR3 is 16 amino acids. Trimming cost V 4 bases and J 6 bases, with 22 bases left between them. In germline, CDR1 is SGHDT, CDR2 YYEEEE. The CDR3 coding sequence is TGTGCCAGCAGCGGATTGCGGGACGGGCCCAGCAATGGCTACACCTTC. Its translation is CASSGLRDGPSNGYTF.

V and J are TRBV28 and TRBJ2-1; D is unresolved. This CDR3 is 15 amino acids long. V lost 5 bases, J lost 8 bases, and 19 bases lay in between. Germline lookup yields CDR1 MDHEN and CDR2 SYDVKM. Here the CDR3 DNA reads TGTGCCAGCAGTCCCGATGTGGAAAGGGATCATGAGCAGTTCTTC. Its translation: CASSPDVERDHEQFF.

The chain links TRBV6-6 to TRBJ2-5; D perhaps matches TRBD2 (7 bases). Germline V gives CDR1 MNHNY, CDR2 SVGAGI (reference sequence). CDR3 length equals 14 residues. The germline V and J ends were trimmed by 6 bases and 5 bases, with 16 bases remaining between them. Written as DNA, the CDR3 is TGTGCCAGCAGAAAAATGGGGGGGCCGGAGACCCAGTACTTC. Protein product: CASRKMGGPETQYF.

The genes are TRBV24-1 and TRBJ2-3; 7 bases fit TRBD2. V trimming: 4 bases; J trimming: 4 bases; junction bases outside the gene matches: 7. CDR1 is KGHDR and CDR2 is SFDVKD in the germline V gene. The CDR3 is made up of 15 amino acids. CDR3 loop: CATSETSRNSDTQYF. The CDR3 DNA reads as TGTGCCACCAGTGAGACTAGCAGAAACTCAGATACGCAGTATTTT.

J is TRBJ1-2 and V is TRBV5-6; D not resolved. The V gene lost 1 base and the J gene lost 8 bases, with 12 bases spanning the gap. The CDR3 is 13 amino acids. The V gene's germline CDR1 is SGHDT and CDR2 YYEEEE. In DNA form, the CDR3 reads TGTGCCAGCAGCTTGTGGATCATCTACGGCTACACCTTC. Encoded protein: CASSLWIIYGYTF.

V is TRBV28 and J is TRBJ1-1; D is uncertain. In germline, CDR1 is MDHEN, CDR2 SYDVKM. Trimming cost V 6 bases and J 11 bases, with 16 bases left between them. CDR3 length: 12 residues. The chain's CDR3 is CASSRDGPRAFF. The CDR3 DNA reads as TGTGCCAGCAGCCGCGACGGTCCACGGGCTTTCTTT.

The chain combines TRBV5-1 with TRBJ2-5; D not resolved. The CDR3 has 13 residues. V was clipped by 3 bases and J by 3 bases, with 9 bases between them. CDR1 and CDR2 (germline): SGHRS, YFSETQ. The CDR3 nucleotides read TGCGCCAGCAGCTCAACCGCTGAAGAGACCCAGTACTTC. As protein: CASSSTAEETQYF.

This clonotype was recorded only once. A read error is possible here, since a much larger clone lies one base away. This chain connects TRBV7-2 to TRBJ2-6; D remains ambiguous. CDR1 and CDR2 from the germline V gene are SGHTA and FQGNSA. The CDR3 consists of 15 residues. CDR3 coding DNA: TGTGCCAACAGCTTGTTCCTCTCTGGGGCCAACGTCCTGACTTTC. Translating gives CANSLFLSGANVLTF.

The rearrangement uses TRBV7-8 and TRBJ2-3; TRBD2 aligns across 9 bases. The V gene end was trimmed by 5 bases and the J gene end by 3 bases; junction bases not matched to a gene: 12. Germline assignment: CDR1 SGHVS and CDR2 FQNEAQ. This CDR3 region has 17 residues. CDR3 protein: CASSRGVAGELTDTQYF. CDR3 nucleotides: TGTGCCAGCAGCCGCGGGGTAGCGGGAGAGCTAACAGATACGCAGTATTTT.

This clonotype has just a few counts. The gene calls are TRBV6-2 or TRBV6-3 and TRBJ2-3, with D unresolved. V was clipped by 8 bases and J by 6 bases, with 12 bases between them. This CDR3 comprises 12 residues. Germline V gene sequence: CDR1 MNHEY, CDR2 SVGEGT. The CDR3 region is CASSPHGDTQYF. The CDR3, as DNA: TGTGCCAGCTCCCCTCACGGGGATACGCAGTATTTT.

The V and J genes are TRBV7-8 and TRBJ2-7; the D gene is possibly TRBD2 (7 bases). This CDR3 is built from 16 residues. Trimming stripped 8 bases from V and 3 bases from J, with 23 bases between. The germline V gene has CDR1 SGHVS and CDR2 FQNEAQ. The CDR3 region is CASRAQEGGISYEQYF. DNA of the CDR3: TGTGCCAGCCGAGCCCAGGAGGGGGGGATCAGCTACGAGCAGTACTTC.

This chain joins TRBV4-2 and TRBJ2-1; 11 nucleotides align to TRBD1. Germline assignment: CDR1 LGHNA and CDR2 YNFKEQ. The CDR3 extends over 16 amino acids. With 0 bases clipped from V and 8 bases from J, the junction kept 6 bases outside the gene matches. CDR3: CASSQDIGTGGDEQFF. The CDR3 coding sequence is TGTGCCAGCAGCCAAGACATCGGGACAGGGGGTGATGAGCAGTTCTTC.

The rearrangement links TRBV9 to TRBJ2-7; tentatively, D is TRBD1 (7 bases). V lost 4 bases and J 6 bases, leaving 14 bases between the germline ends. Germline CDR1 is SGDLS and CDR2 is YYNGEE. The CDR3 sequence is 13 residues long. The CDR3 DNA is TGTGCCAGCAGCCCCCAGGGGGACTGCGAGCAGTACTTC. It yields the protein CASSPQGDCEQYF.

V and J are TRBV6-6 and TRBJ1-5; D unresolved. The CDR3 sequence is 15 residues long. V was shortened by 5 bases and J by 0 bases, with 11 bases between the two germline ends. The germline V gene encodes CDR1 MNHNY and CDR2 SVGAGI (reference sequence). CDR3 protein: CASSRTEYSNQPQHF. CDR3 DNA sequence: TGTGCCAGCAGTCGGACGGAGTATAGCAATCAGCCCCAGCATTTT.